This TCR beta chain appears in the sequencing data of a study of blood T cell repertoires in COVID-19. As for the study in general: The origin of the acute and convalescent COVID-19 samples was the United States, Italy and Spain. T cells, B-cell-depleted T cells, or PBMCs supplied cDNA or gDNA.

V lost 2 bases and J lost 4; bases outside the gene matches: 5. The CDR3 runs 15 residues. Per the germline V gene, CDR1 is SGHNT and CDR2 is YENEEA. Per the original data handling: Scientists estimated how many nucleated cells there were by amplifying reference gene primers. Only in-frame clones appear in the TCRdb table, and some are missing; sequencing was by immunoSEQ multiplex PCR. That table supplies the V and J calls and clone size; D and trimming were determined from the DNA. This table has over 200,000 clones, around 80% appearing once. This chain connects TRBV11-3 to TRBJ2-5, with TRBD2 matching over 9 bases. Sequences were obtained from peripheral blood. This TCR derives from an elderly man with acute or convalescent COVID-19. CDR3 protein: CASSLTAGGGETQYF. The CDR3 DNA reads as TGTGCCAGCAGCTTAACTGCGGGAGGGGGAGAGACCCAGTACTTC.